Listed below are T cell receptor beta chains from one sample, sequenced in a study of blood T cell repertoires in COVID-19. Libraries were prepared by immunoSEQ multiplex PCR; TCRdb keeps only in-frame clonotypes and omits some of them. The sample has around 150,000 clones, about 84% seen once. Sequencing was carried out using peripheral blood. The receptors were gathered from a woman aged 80 or older in a cohort sampled during active or convalescent COVID-19. Each CDR3 is given with its conserved first and last residue. Each record gives: D gene, J gene, CDR3 length, clone size, V gene, CDR3 DNA, CDR3 protein. A D gene is named only where the DNA matches it firmly. Clone size is stated in some rows and not others, as once, few, many or a class when expanded.

d_call: NA; j_call: TRBJ1-1; cdr3_length: 13; clone_size: NA; v_call: TRBV29-1; cdr3_nt: TGCAGCGTTGAAACAGTCCAGAACACTGAAGCTTTCTTT; cdr3_aa: CSVETVQNTEAFF
d_call: TRBD2; j_call: TRBJ2-3; cdr3_length: 14; clone_size: NA; v_call: TRBV29-1; cdr3_nt: TGCAGCGTTGAACGGGGGGTCGACACAGATACGCAGTATTTT; cdr3_aa: CSVERGVDTDTQYF
d_call: TRBD1; j_call: TRBJ1-1; cdr3_length: 14; clone_size: NA; v_call: TRBV10-3; cdr3_nt: TGTGCCATCAGCCCGGGACAGGTGAACACTGAAGCTTTCTTT; cdr3_aa: CAISPGQVNTEAFF
d_call: NA; j_call: TRBJ2-3; cdr3_length: 15; clone_size: once; v_call: TRBV5-1; cdr3_nt: TGCGCCAGCAGCTTGCTCCCCGGGACTCCAGATACGCAGTATTTT; cdr3_aa: CASSLLPGTPDTQYF
d_call: NA; j_call: TRBJ2-2; cdr3_length: 15; clone_size: NA; v_call: TRBV7-2; cdr3_nt: TGTGCCAGCAGCTTAGGGGGCGCGAACACCGGGGAGCTGTTTTTT; cdr3_aa: CASSLGGANTGELFF
d_call: TRBD1; j_call: TRBJ1-6; cdr3_length: 16; clone_size: NA; v_call: TRBV7-2; cdr3_nt: TGTGCCAGCAGCTTAGGGACAGGCTTCTGGGGTTCACCCCTCCACTTT; cdr3_aa: CASSLGTGFWGSPLHF
d_call: TRBD2; j_call: TRBJ2-7; cdr3_length: 20; clone_size: once; v_call: TRBV5-1; cdr3_nt: TGCGCCAGCAGCTCCTTTCCCGGGACTAGCGGGGGACCACAATCCTACGAGCAGTACTTC; cdr3_aa: CASSSFPGTSGGPQSYEQYF
d_call: TRBD1; j_call: TRBJ2-1; cdr3_length: 14; clone_size: NA; v_call: TRBV4-1; cdr3_nt: TGCGCCAGCAGCCAACCGGGACAGGCCCTCCATCTGGTCTTC; cdr3_aa: CASSQPGQALHLVF
d_call: TRBD2; j_call: TRBJ2-3; cdr3_length: 19; clone_size: once; v_call: TRBV2; cdr3_nt: TGTGCCAGCTTCCACGATGGGGGACTAGCGGGACATAGCACAGATACGCAGTATTTT; cdr3_aa: CASFHDGGLAGHSTDTQYF
d_call: TRBD1; j_call: TRBJ1-3; cdr3_length: 15; clone_size: NA; v_call: TRBV9; cdr3_nt: TGTGCCAGCAGCGTACGAGACAGGGGAGTAAACACCATATATTTT; cdr3_aa: CASSVRDRGVNTIYF
d_call: NA; j_call: TRBJ2-7; cdr3_length: 14; clone_size: once; v_call: TRBV14; cdr3_nt: TGTGCCAGCAGCCAAGAACTTAGCTCCTACGAGCAGTACTTC; cdr3_aa: CASSQELSSYEQYF
d_call: NA; j_call: TRBJ1-5; cdr3_length: 16; clone_size: NA; v_call: TRBV18; cdr3_nt: TGTGCCAGCTCACCACAGGTGGTAGCGGGTGATCAGCCCCAGCATTTT; cdr3_aa: CASSPQVVAGDQPQHF
d_call: NA; j_call: TRBJ1-6; cdr3_length: 16; clone_size: NA; v_call: TRBV28; cdr3_nt: TGTGCCAGCAGCTTCACAGGGAGCTCCTATAATTCACCCCTCCACTTT; cdr3_aa: CASSFTGSSYNSPLHF
d_call: NA; j_call: TRBJ1-4; cdr3_length: 14; clone_size: NA; v_call: TRBV4-3; cdr3_nt: TGCGCCAGCAGCCAAGCAGAGGGGAGGGAAAAACTGTTTTTT; cdr3_aa: CASSQAEGREKLFF
d_call: TRBD1; j_call: TRBJ1-2; cdr3_length: 14; clone_size: NA; v_call: TRBV7-2; cdr3_nt: TGTGCCAGCAGCTGGACAGGAGTTAACTATGGCTACACCTTC; cdr3_aa: CASSWTGVNYGYTF
d_call: TRBD2; j_call: TRBJ2-5; cdr3_length: 18; clone_size: NA; v_call: TRBV3-1/TRBV3-2; cdr3_nt: TGTGCCAGCAGCCAAGCTGGTCTAGCGGGGGGGAGTTTTGAGACCCAGTACTTC; cdr3_aa: CASSQAGLAGGSFETQYF
d_call: NA; j_call: TRBJ2-4; cdr3_length: 16; clone_size: NA; v_call: TRBV6-2/TRBV6-3; cdr3_nt: TGTGCCAGCAGTCTACAGGGCCTCCTAGCCAAAAACATTCAGTACTTC; cdr3_aa: CASSLQGLLAKNIQYF
d_call: TRBD1; j_call: TRBJ1-2; cdr3_length: 13; clone_size: NA; v_call: TRBV12-3/TRBV12-4; cdr3_nt: TGTGCCAGCAGTTTGGACAGGGAGCGTGGCTACACCTTC; cdr3_aa: CASSLDRERGYTF
d_call: TRBD2; j_call: TRBJ2-1; cdr3_length: 15; clone_size: once; v_call: TRBV2; cdr3_nt: TGTGCCAGCAGTGAATTCTATAGCGGGGGGCAGGAGCAGTTCTTC; cdr3_aa: CASSEFYSGGQEQFF
d_call: NA; j_call: TRBJ1-1; cdr3_length: 13; clone_size: few; v_call: TRBV3-1/TRBV3-2; cdr3_nt: TGTGCCAGCAGCCAGGGGGGTTTGACTGAAGCTTTCTTT; cdr3_aa: CASSQGGLTEAFF
d_call: TRBD1; j_call: TRBJ2-2; cdr3_length: 13; clone_size: NA; v_call: TRBV6-5; cdr3_nt: TGTGCCACTAGACAGGGGTTAGCCGGGGAGCTGTTTTTT; cdr3_aa: CATRQGLAGELFF
d_call: NA; j_call: TRBJ1-4; cdr3_length: 16; clone_size: NA; v_call: TRBV7-9; cdr3_nt: TGTGCCAGCAGCTCAATAGTAGGGGGAGATAATGAAAAACTGTTTTTT; cdr3_aa: CASSSIVGGDNEKLFF
d_call: NA; j_call: TRBJ2-5; cdr3_length: 13; clone_size: NA; v_call: TRBV7-3; cdr3_nt: TGTGCCAGCAGCACACTAGGCGGAGAGACCCAGTACTTC; cdr3_aa: CASSTLGGETQYF
d_call: TRBD2; j_call: TRBJ2-5; cdr3_length: 16; clone_size: NA; v_call: TRBV4-1; cdr3_nt: TGCGCCAGCAGCCAAGGTCTTAGCGGGGGGGTAGAGACCCAGTACTTC; cdr3_aa: CASSQGLSGGVETQYF
d_call: TRBD1; j_call: TRBJ1-1; cdr3_length: 16; clone_size: few; v_call: TRBV19; cdr3_nt: TGTGCCAGTAGGCCCGGGACAGGGGGCCTGAACACTGAAGCTTTCTTT; cdr3_aa: CASRPGTGGLNTEAFF
d_call: NA; j_call: TRBJ1-4; cdr3_length: 15; clone_size: NA; v_call: TRBV2; cdr3_nt: TGTGCCAGCAGTGAAATGAACAGGGTCGGTGAAAAACTGTTTTTT; cdr3_aa: CASSEMNRVGEKLFF
d_call: TRBD2; j_call: TRBJ2-2; cdr3_length: 15; clone_size: few; v_call: TRBV7-2; cdr3_nt: TGTGCCAGCAGCTCGGGACTAGCGGGGACCGGGGAGCTGTTTTTT; cdr3_aa: CASSSGLAGTGELFF
d_call: TRBD1; j_call: TRBJ2-3; cdr3_length: 16; clone_size: few; v_call: TRBV28; cdr3_nt: TGTGCCAGCACCCCACCCGGGACAGGGGTTCCAGATACGCAGTATTTT; cdr3_aa: CASTPPGTGVPDTQYF
d_call: NA; j_call: TRBJ2-3; cdr3_length: 11; clone_size: NA; v_call: TRBV11-2; cdr3_nt: TGTGCCAGCTCCAGGGCAGATACGCAGTATTTT; cdr3_aa: CASSRADTQYF
d_call: NA; j_call: TRBJ2-5; cdr3_length: 13; clone_size: NA; v_call: TRBV5-4; cdr3_nt: TGTGCCAGCAGCTTCGGGAATAGGGAGACCCAGTACTTC; cdr3_aa: CASSFGNRETQYF
d_call: TRBD1; j_call: TRBJ1-1; cdr3_length: 14; clone_size: NA; v_call: TRBV7-2; cdr3_nt: TGTGCCAGCAGCACAGGGGGCGCGAACACTGAAGCTTTCTTT; cdr3_aa: CASSTGGANTEAFF
d_call: NA; j_call: TRBJ2-1; cdr3_length: 15; clone_size: NA; v_call: TRBV27; cdr3_nt: TGTGCCAGCAGAGCCCCGATACAGGTCTACAATGAGCAGTTCTTC; cdr3_aa: CASRAPIQVYNEQFF
d_call: TRBD1; j_call: TRBJ2-7; cdr3_length: 15; clone_size: NA; v_call: TRBV3-1/TRBV3-2; cdr3_nt: TGTGCCAGCAGCCCTAGGGACAGGGGAACCTACGAGCAGTACTTC; cdr3_aa: CASSPRDRGTYEQYF
d_call: TRBD2; j_call: TRBJ2-2; cdr3_length: 15; clone_size: NA; v_call: TRBV28; cdr3_nt: TGTGCCAGCACTCAAGCGGGGGCCAACACCGGGGAGCTGTTTTTT; cdr3_aa: CASTQAGANTGELFF
d_call: TRBD2; j_call: TRBJ2-1; cdr3_length: 16; clone_size: NA; v_call: TRBV7-2; cdr3_nt: TGTGCCAGCAGCTTACAAGCGGGATGGGTCAACAATGAGCAGTTCTTC; cdr3_aa: CASSLQAGWVNNEQFF
d_call: NA; j_call: TRBJ2-7; cdr3_length: 17; clone_size: NA; v_call: TRBV5-5; cdr3_nt: TGTGCCAGCAGCTTGGGAAGGAGGGCAGGTAGGTCCTACGAGCAGTACTTC; cdr3_aa: CASSLGRRAGRSYEQYF